The 32 T cell receptor beta chains in this list originate from one sample, sequenced in a study of shared clonotypes between healthy human individuals. Using immunoSEQ multiplex PCR, the repertoire was profiled, and TCRdb retains in-frame clones only, with some absent. The sample contains around 940,000 clones, approximately 80% of which appear only once. Source material: memory CD4+ T cells sorted from blood. Subset of the sample: CD45RA-negative fraction. Source of these receptors: a man between 18 and 29 years old in good health.

This clone was counted a few times. DNA for the CDR3: TGCGCCAGCAGTGTAACTCAGGGGGGCACCGGGGAGCTGTTTTTT. Encoded protein: CASSVTQGGTGELFF. This chain joins TRBV10-2 and TRBJ2-2; maybe TRBD1 (7 bases). Trimming removed 4 bases from V and 4 bases from J, with 13 bases in between. The CDR3 is 15 amino acids. CDR1 and CDR2 (germline): WSHSY, SAAADI.

This clone was counted between two and nine times. The chain uses TRBV10-2 and TRBJ2-2; no definite D call. CDR3 size: 14 residues. V shed 7 bases and J shed 5 bases, with 14 bases lying between them. The V gene's germline CDR1 is WSHSY and CDR2 SAAADI. CDR3 in DNA: TGCGCCAGCATTCTCGGCCAGGTGACCGGGGAGCTGTTTTTT. It encodes CASILGQVTGELFF.

The chain combines TRBV5-6 with TRBJ2-7; TRBD1 matches at 9 bases. V gave up 4 bases and J gave up 0 bases; unmatched junction bases: 8. From germline, CDR1 is SGHDT and CDR2 YYEEEE. The CDR3 has 16 residues. CDR3 sequence reads: CASSPGTGGGSYEQYF. CDR3 nucleotide sequence: TGTGCCAGCAGCCCGGGAACAGGGGGCGGCTCCTACGAGCAGTACTTC.

A note on this clone: Other DNA sequences in the same sample also yield this CDR3. The chain carries TRBV27 and TRBJ1-5, with D unresolved. Looked up from germline, CDR1 is MNHEY and CDR2 is SMNVEV (reference sequence). With 1 base removed from V and 0 bases from J, the gap between germline ends came to 4 bases. The CDR3 runs to 14 residues. This CDR3 is CASSLWGSNQPQHF. CDR3 bases: TGTGCCAGCAGTTTATGGGGTAGCAATCAGCCCCAGCATTTT.

V is TRBV9 and J is TRBJ2-6; weak D call: TRBD1 (5 bases). Germline V lookup: CDR1 SGDLS, CDR2 YYNGEE. V lost 0 bases, J lost 0 bases, and 10 bases lay in between. This CDR3 region has 17 residues. The CDR3 loop is CASSVGRGNSGANVLTF. CDR3 DNA sequence: TGTGCCAGCAGCGTAGGTAGGGGCAACTCTGGGGCCAACGTCCTGACTTTC.

V is TRBV4-3 and J is TRBJ2-1; 7 bases agree with TRBD2. The CDR3 has 14 amino acids. V shed 0 bases and J 10 bases; nucleotides not matched to a gene: 6. Per germline, CDR1 LGHNA and CDR2 YSLEER. For the CDR3, the DNA is TGCGCCAGCAGCCAAGACTGGACGGGAGGAGAGCAGTTCTTC. Protein sequence: CASSQDWTGGEQFF.

The chain has TRBV11-3 and TRBJ2-7; 13 nucleotides line up with TRBD2. V trimming: 5 bases; J trimming: 4 bases; junction bases outside the gene matches: 5. The CDR3 consists of 15 residues. The V gene's germline CDR1 is SGHNT and CDR2 YENEEA. The CDR3 is CASSGGLAGIYEQYF. In DNA form, the CDR3 reads TGTGCCAGCAGCGGGGGACTAGCGGGGATTTACGAGCAGTACTTC.

This clone was picked up a small number of times. The chain employs TRBV7-7 and TRBJ2-4; no clear D. The CDR3 extends over 13 amino acids. The germline gives CDR1 SSHAT, CDR2 FNYEAQ (reference sequence). The CDR3 spells CAPSGESENIQYF. CDR3 coding DNA: TGTGCTCCCTCCGGAGAGAGCGAAAACATTCAGTACTTC.

The chain carries TRBV11-2 and TRBJ1-3, with TRBD1 matching 7 bases. V dropped 5 bases and J dropped 6; count of bases not matched to a gene: 10. Germline loops: CDR1 SGHAT, CDR2 FQNNGV. The CDR3 spans 15 residues. CDR3 residues: CASSPGREGANTIYF. CDR3 DNA: TGTGCCAGCAGCCCCGGCCGGGAGGGGGCAAACACCATATATTTT.

J is TRBJ2-3 and V is TRBV5-1; D not resolved. The CDR3 has 17 amino acids. Germline V CDR1 and CDR2: SGHRS, YFSETQ. Trimming shortened V by 0 bases and J by 2 bases, and 16 bases separated the two germline ends. The CDR3 loop reads CASSLAPRAEVTDTQYF. The CDR3 DNA reads as TGCGCCAGCAGCTTGGCTCCTCGGGCTGAAGTCACAGATACGCAGTATTTT. The full variable domain, completed using reference TRBV5-1 and TRBJ2-3, is KAGVTQTPRYLIKTRGQQVTLSCSPISGHRSVSWYQQTPGQGLQFLFEYFSETQRNKGNFPGRFSGRQFSNSRSEMNVSTLELGDSALYLCASSLAPRAEVTDTQYFGPGTRLTVL.

The chain uses TRBV5-6 and TRBJ1-3, with a weak D call TRBD1 (6 bases). The CDR3 is made up of 15 amino acids. Germline loops: CDR1 SGHDT, CDR2 YYEEEE. The V end was cut by 0 bases, the J end by 7 bases, with 14 bases between. The CDR3 bases are TGTGCCAGCAGCTTGGAGGGACTTAGGGGGAACACCATATATTTT. Protein: CASSLEGLRGNTIYF.

This rearrangement joins TRBV30 to TRBJ2-2; 9 nucleotides line up with TRBD1. V shed 3 bases, J shed 1 base, and the junction held 6 bases outside the gene matches. The CDR3 runs 16 residues. CDR1 and CDR2 from the germline V gene are GTSNPN and SVGIG (reference sequence). For the CDR3, the DNA is TGTGCCTGGAGAGCTAAGGACAGGGGGAACACCGGGGAGCTGTTTTTT. This gives the protein CAWRAKDRGNTGELFF. Full variable domain (rest looked up from reference TRBV30 and TRBJ2-2): SQTIHQWPATLVQPVGSPLSLECTVEGTSNPNLYWYRQAAGRGLQLLFYSVGIGQISSEVPQNLSASRPQDRQFILSSKKLLLSDSGFYLCAWRAKDRGNTGELFFGEGSRLTVL.

The chain links TRBV6-6 to TRBJ2-7, with a tentative D call TRBD2 (5 bases). The V and J ends lost 6 bases and 6 bases respectively, with 18 bases between them. Germline-derived CDR1 and CDR2 are MNHNY and SVGAGI (reference sequence). The CDR3 sequence is 14 residues long. The CDR3 protein is CASSSGLSKGEQYF. The CDR3 DNA is TGTGCCAGCAGCTCCGGACTCTCTAAGGGCGAGCAGTACTTC.

The genes are TRBV11-2 and TRBJ1-3; D is possibly TRBD1 (6 bases). Deletions cut 3 bases from V and 2 bases from J, with 11 bases between. CDR3 size: 15 residues. Germline loops: CDR1 SGHAT, CDR2 FQNNGV. The CDR3: CASSFSTGTGNTIYF. The CDR3 DNA reads as TGTGCCAGCAGCTTCTCCACAGGGACTGGAAACACCATATATTTT.

V and J are TRBV9 and TRBJ2-1; 14 bases line up with TRBD2. Germline loops: CDR1 SGDLS, CDR2 YYNGEE. The CDR3 totals 17 residues. V shed 0 bases, J shed 8 bases, and the junction held 7 bases outside the gene matches. CDR3 in DNA: TGTGCCAGCAGCGTAGACGGGACTAGCGGGGGTAGGTATGAGCAGTTCTTC. Amino acids: CASSVDGTSGGRYEQFF.

This clone has just a few counts. V gene TRBV10-3 combines with J gene TRBJ1-5; TRBD1 is a possible D gene (5 bases). The V gene's germline CDR1 is ENHRY and CDR2 SYGVKD. This CDR3 spans 14 amino acids. V was clipped by 3 bases and J by 5 bases, with 11 bases between them. As DNA, the CDR3 is TGTGCCATCAGTGACTCCGGCAGGGATCAGCCCCAGCATTTT. Protein product: CAISDSGRDQPQHF.

The chain is built from TRBV5-6 and TRBJ1-5; unclear D gene. V shed 0 bases and J shed 4 bases, with 11 bases lying between them. This CDR3 has 15 amino acids. Germline assignment: CDR1 SGHDT and CDR2 YYEEEE. CDR3 DNA sequence: TGTGCCAGCAGCTTGGAAGGGTTTGGTAATCAGCCCCAGCATTTT. Its translation: CASSLEGFGNQPQHF.

J is TRBJ2-7 and V is TRBV2; 9 nucleotides match TRBD1. Per the germline V gene, CDR1 is SNHLY and CDR2 is FYNNEI. This CDR3 contains 15 residues. V lost 5 bases to trimming and J lost 6 bases; unmatched junction nucleotides: 11. The CDR3 protein is CASSPNNRGQGEQYF. CDR3 in DNA: TGTGCCAGCAGTCCTAACAACAGGGGACAGGGCGAGCAGTACTTC.

The chain employs TRBV7-8 and TRBJ1-2, with a possible D match to TRBD1 (5 bases). The CDR3 length is 16 residues. Trimming took off 4 bases at V and 5 bases at J, with 20 bases between the two ends. The V gene's germline CDR1 is SGHVS and CDR2 FQNEAQ. The CDR3 DNA follows: TGTGCCAGCAGCTCCTATGAGAGGGGACTTGGTTATGGCTACACCTTC. This translates into CASSSYERGLGYGYTF.

The rearrangement links TRBV11-1 to TRBJ2-7; 9 bases map to TRBD2. Trimming took 5 bases from V and 1 from J; bases not matched to a gene: 6. This CDR3 spans 15 amino acids. The V gene's germline CDR1 is SGHAT and CDR2 FQDESV (reference sequence). CDR3 loop: CASSAKRGASYEQYF. The CDR3 DNA is TGTGCCAGCAGCGCGAAGCGGGGGGCTTCCTACGAGCAGTACTTC.

This sequence joins TRBV28 and TRBJ2-5; 8 bases are shared with TRBD1. The CDR3 is made up of 16 amino acids. J gave up 5 bases and V 6 bases, and 14 bases lay outside the gene matches. Germline V gene lookup returns CDR1 MDHEN and CDR2 SYDVKM. CDR3: CASRTEGQGNLETQYF. The CDR3 DNA is TGTGCCAGCAGAACCGAAGGACAGGGCAATTTGGAGACCCAGTACTTC.

J is TRBJ1-4 and V is TRBV19; D not certain. In germline, CDR1 is LNHDA, CDR2 SQIVND (reference sequence). The CDR3 spans 15 residues. V lost 3 bases to trimming and J lost 8 bases, with 16 bases between them. CDR3 sequence (DNA): TGTGCCAGTAGTATGTCGACTAAATCTGGGGAAAAACTGTTTTTT. Translation: CASSMSTKSGEKLFF.

V gene TRBV5-1 combines with J gene TRBJ2-1, with D possibly being TRBD1 (5 bases). The CDR3 is made up of 14 amino acids. CDR1 is SGHRS, CDR2 YFSETQ, per germline. Trimming cost V 4 bases and J 0 bases, with 8 bases left between them. The CDR3 bases are TGCGCCAGCAGCCAGGACACCTCCTACAATGAGCAGTTCTTC. It codes for CASSQDTSYNEQFF.

The chain couples TRBV2 to TRBJ1-1; D might be TRBD1 (5 bases). Trimming left V 7 bases short and J 3 bases short, with 15 bases between. The CDR3 is 14 amino acids. CDR1 SNHLY and CDR2 FYNNEI come from the germline V gene. The CDR3 reads CASTSSGRDTEAFF. The DNA for the CDR3 is TGTGCCAGCACCAGTTCAGGGAGGGACACTGAAGCTTTCTTT.

This chain connects TRBV19 to TRBJ1-3; D gene uncertain. CDR1 and CDR2 from the germline V gene are LNHDA and SQIVND (reference sequence). The CDR3 is 15 amino acids. Trimming cost V 2 bases and J 0 bases, with 8 bases left between them. The CDR3 here is CASSINSYSGNTIYF. CDR3 sequence (DNA): TGTGCCAGTAGTATAAACAGCTACTCTGGAAACACCATATATTTT.

The chain combines TRBV6-1 with TRBJ2-7; 10 positions match TRBD1. The V gene end was trimmed by 4 bases and the J gene end by 3 bases; junction bases not matched to a gene: 6. The CDR3 consists of 15 residues. The germline CDR1 and CDR2 sequences are MNHNS and SASEGT. CDR3 DNA sequence: TGTGCCAGCAGTGGCCGGGACAGGGGCCGCTACGAGCAGTACTTC. As protein: CASSGRDRGRYEQYF.

V is TRBV7-9 and J is TRBJ2-1; D is perhaps TRBD2 (5 bases). Deletions cut 4 bases from V and 0 bases from J, with 10 bases between. Per the germline V gene, CDR1 is SEHNR and CDR2 is FQNEAQ (reference sequence). This CDR3 has 15 residues. The CDR3 nucleotides are TGTGCCAGCAGCTCAAACCGGGGCTCCTACAATGAGCAGTTCTTC. This sequence encodes CASSSNRGSYNEQFF.

The V gene is TRBV4-1, the J gene TRBJ2-7; 8 nucleotides align to TRBD1. Germline assignment: CDR1 MGHRA and CDR2 YSYEKL. The CDR3 has 16 amino acids. V shed 2 bases and J 0 bases; nucleotides not matched to a gene: 6. The CDR3 region has the DNA TGCGCCAGCAGCCAACTCGGACAGGGATTCTCCTACGAGCAGTACTTC. This codes for CASSQLGQGFSYEQYF.

This chain joins TRBV7-9 and TRBJ2-1; D may be TRBD1 or TRBD2 (5 bases each). V lost 3 bases and J lost 7, with 13 bases in between. The CDR3 runs 14 residues. CDR1 and CDR2 (germline): SEHNR, FQNEAQ (reference sequence). CDR3 loop: CASSFGGVGNEQFF. For the CDR3, the DNA is TGTGCCAGCAGCTTTGGGGGAGTGGGGAATGAGCAGTTCTTC. The full variable domain, in which reference TRBV7-9 and TRBJ2-1 provide the parts outside the CDR3, is DTGVSQNPRHKITKRGQNVTFRCDPISEHNRLYWYRQTLGQGPEFLTYFQNEAQLEKSRLLSDRFSAERPKGSFSTLEIQRTEQGDSAMYLCASSFGGVGNEQFFGPGTRLTVL.

The rearrangement joins TRBV6-1 to TRBJ1-4; a possible D gene is TRBD1 (6 bases). With 4 bases removed from V and 8 bases from J, the gap between germline ends came to 17 bases. The CDR3 runs 15 residues. Germline CDR1 MNHNS, CDR2 SASEGT. CDR3 protein: CASSAETGHKEKLFF. DNA for the CDR3: TGTGCCAGCAGTGCCGAAACGGGACACAAAGAAAAACTGTTTTTT.

The gene calls are TRBV19 and TRBJ2-1; TRBD2 agrees at 7 bases. The CDR3 sequence is 18 residues long. Germline loops: CDR1 LNHDA, CDR2 SQIVND (reference sequence). J lost 3 bases, V lost 4 bases, and 15 bases had no gene match. CDR3 region: CASSKKIPSSGNYNEQFF. The CDR3 DNA sequence: TGTGCCAGTAGTAAGAAAATCCCCTCTAGCGGAAACTACAATGAGCAGTTCTTC.

This clone was detected only a few times. The chain carries TRBV4-1 and TRBJ2-7, with D unclear. Germline V gives CDR1 MGHRA, CDR2 YSYEKL. Trimming shortened V by 1 base and J by 3 bases, and 10 bases separated the two germline ends. The CDR3 consists of 14 residues. The CDR3 sequence is CASSQALNDYEQYF. The CDR3 DNA is TGCGCCAGCAGCCAAGCACTAAATGACTACGAGCAGTACTTC.